This is a list of T cell receptor beta chains from one sample in a study of CD8+CD57+ T cells in acquired aplastic anemia. TCRdb re-derived calls from the reads in MiXCR, one entry per CDR3 protein. The table has roughly 240,000 distinct CDR3 sequences, around 46% seen once; the top ten hold over 7.5%. The source material was sorted CD4+, CD8+, or CD8+CD57+ T cells (not recorded which) from PBMCs. The receptors here all came from a human donor with aplastic anemia. The CDR3 runs from the conserved cysteine through the conserved F or W. The D gene is left open where the match is weak. Rows may omit the clone size; those that give it use once, few, many or a size class.

clone_size: NA; v_call: TRBV11-1; j_call: TRBJ1-1; d_call: NA; cdr3_nt: TGTGCCAGCAGCTTAAACGTGGGGGGTGGCAATGAAGCTTTCTTT; cdr3_aa: CASSLNVGGGNEAFF
clone_size: many; v_call: TRBV7-9; j_call: TRBJ1-1; d_call: NA; cdr3_nt: TGTGCCAGCAGCTTAGGTAGTTCGAACACTGAAGCTTCCTTT; cdr3_aa: CASSLGSSNTEASF
clone_size: NA; v_call: TRBV7-3; j_call: TRBJ2-3; d_call: TRBD2; cdr3_nt: TGTGCCAGCAGCTTAGGTGGCGGGGGGGCGCGTACAGATACGCAGTATTTT; cdr3_aa: CASSLGGGGARTDTQYF
clone_size: many; v_call: TRBV9; j_call: TRBJ1-2; d_call: NA; cdr3_nt: TGTGCCAGCAGCGGGGGACTCTACCGGGACGGCGGGTTAGGCTACACCTTC; cdr3_aa: CASSGGLYRDGGLGYTF
clone_size: NA; v_call: TRBV12-3/TRBV12-4; j_call: TRBJ2-7; d_call: NA; cdr3_nt: TGTGCCAGCAGTTTAGGTTTCCCCCGGGTTTCCTCCTACGAGCGGTACTTC; cdr3_aa: CASSLGFPRVSSYERYF
clone_size: NA; v_call: TRBV12-3/TRBV12-4; j_call: TRBJ1-3; d_call: NA; cdr3_nt: TGTGCCAGCAGTATCGGGACGTCTGGAAACGCCATATATTTT; cdr3_aa: CASSIGTSGNAIYF
clone_size: once; v_call: TRBV19; j_call: TRBJ2-2; d_call: TRBD2; cdr3_nt: TGTGCCAGTAGTATCAGCGGGAGGTCGGTCGGGGAGCTGTTTTTT; cdr3_aa: CASSISGRSVGELFF
clone_size: NA; v_call: TRBV10-3; j_call: TRBJ1-3; d_call: NA; cdr3_nt: TGTGCCATCGGTCCACGGGGGGCTCGAGGATCTGGAAACACCATATATTTT; cdr3_aa: CAIGPRGARGSGNTIYF
clone_size: many; v_call: TRBV5-1; j_call: TRBJ2-7; d_call: NA; cdr3_nt: TGCGCCAGCAGCCCGTTCCCCCGGGACGGTGCCTACGAGCAGTACTTC; cdr3_aa: CASSPFPRDGAYEQYF
clone_size: many; v_call: TRBV19; j_call: TRBJ1-1; d_call: NA; cdr3_nt: TGTGCCAGTTTTGGTGGGCCGCGGGGCACTGAAGCTTTCTTT; cdr3_aa: CASFGGPRGTEAFF
clone_size: NA; v_call: TRBV20-1; j_call: TRBJ2-1; d_call: TRBD2; cdr3_nt: TGCAGCGGAAATCCAGGCGGGAGTCCCTACAATGAGCAGTTCTTC; cdr3_aa: CSGNPGGSPYNEQFF
clone_size: NA; v_call: TRBV7-6; j_call: TRBJ2-1; d_call: TRBD2; cdr3_nt: TGTGCCAGCAGCCTAGGGGCTAGCGGGGCATACAATGAGCAGTTCTTC; cdr3_aa: CASSLGASGAYNEQFF
clone_size: many; v_call: TRBV11-2; j_call: TRBJ2-7; d_call: NA; cdr3_nt: TGTGCCAGCAGCTGGCGGTACGAGCAGTACTTC; cdr3_aa: CASSWRYEQYF
clone_size: NA; v_call: TRBV7-7; j_call: TRBJ2-1; d_call: TRBD2; cdr3_nt: TGTGCCAGCAGCGTGTCCGGGACTAGCGGTGAGCAGTTCTTC; cdr3_aa: CASSVSGTSGEQFF
clone_size: NA; v_call: TRBV24-1; j_call: TRBJ2-1; d_call: TRBD2; cdr3_nt: TGTGCCACCAGTGATGGGACTAGCGGGAGGGAGCAGTTCTTC; cdr3_aa: CATSDGTSGREQFF
clone_size: many; v_call: TRBV25-1; j_call: TRBJ2-7; d_call: NA; cdr3_nt: TGTGCCAGCGCGGGACTCGGCTCCTACGAGCAGTACTTC; cdr3_aa: CASAGLGSYEQYF
clone_size: few; v_call: TRBV10-1; j_call: TRBJ2-3; d_call: TRBD2; cdr3_nt: TGCGCCAGCAGTGGACGGGGGCTAGCGGGGCTCACAGATACGCAGTATTTT; cdr3_aa: CASSGRGLAGLTDTQYF
clone_size: few; v_call: TRBV25-1; j_call: TRBJ2-7; d_call: TRBD2; cdr3_nt: TGTGCCAGCTCCGCGACGGGGGGGACCTACGAGCAGTACTTC; cdr3_aa: CASSATGGTYEQYF
clone_size: NA; v_call: TRBV10-3; j_call: TRBJ2-5; d_call: NA; cdr3_nt: TGTGCCATCAGTGGGCAAGAGACCCAGTACTTC; cdr3_aa: CAISGQETQYF
clone_size: NA; v_call: TRBV20-1; j_call: TRBJ2-7; d_call: NA; cdr3_nt: TGCAGTGCTAGGGTTCCCGACAGGCCGAGGGGGGAGCAGTACTTC; cdr3_aa: CSARVPDRPRGEQYF
clone_size: many; v_call: TRBV5-6; j_call: TRBJ2-7; d_call: NA; cdr3_nt: TGTGCCAGCAGCTGGCGAGACCGAATCGGCCACGAGCAGTACTTC; cdr3_aa: CASSWRDRIGHEQYF
clone_size: NA; v_call: TRBV15; j_call: TRBJ1-6; d_call: TRBD1; cdr3_nt: TGTGCCACCAGCCGGAGGGTAAGACAGGGGGCATGGTCACCCCTCCACTTT; cdr3_aa: CATSRRVRQGAWSPLHF
clone_size: many; v_call: TRBV6-2/TRBV6-3; j_call: TRBJ2-1; d_call: TRBD2; cdr3_nt: TGTGCCAGCAGTTTTGGGCTAGCGGACCGACTTCGCCGTGAGCAGTTCTTC; cdr3_aa: CASSFGLADRLRREQFF
clone_size: few; v_call: TRBV7-9; j_call: TRBJ1-2; d_call: NA; cdr3_nt: TGTGCCAGCAGCTCCTCCACAGGATCCCGCGGCTACACCTTC; cdr3_aa: CASSSSTGSRGYTF
clone_size: NA; v_call: TRBV6-6; j_call: TRBJ1-1; d_call: NA; cdr3_nt: TGTGCCTGCAGAAAGACTGAAGCTTTCTTT; cdr3_aa: CACRKTEAFF
clone_size: many; v_call: TRBV20-1; j_call: TRBJ2-5; d_call: TRBD2; cdr3_nt: TGCAGTGCTAGAGATGGGGGGGGCCAAGAGACCCAGTACTTC; cdr3_aa: CSARDGGGQETQYF
clone_size: NA; v_call: TRBV15; j_call: TRBJ2-1; d_call: NA; cdr3_nt: TGTGCCACCAGCAGAGACCAGGGAACGACTTACAATGAGCAGTTCTTC; cdr3_aa: CATSRDQGTTYNEQFF
clone_size: NA; v_call: TRBV29-1; j_call: TRBJ1-2; d_call: NA; cdr3_nt: TGCAGCGTTGATCCGCACCTAGGTGGCTACACCTTC; cdr3_aa: CSVDPHLGGYTF
clone_size: NA; v_call: TRBV5-6; j_call: TRBJ1-4; d_call: TRBD1; cdr3_nt: TGTGCCAGCAGCCGAAAGCAGACAGGGAGGAATGAAAAACTGTTTTTT; cdr3_aa: CASSRKQTGRNEKLFF
clone_size: many; v_call: TRBV19; j_call: TRBJ1-1; d_call: NA; cdr3_nt: TGTGCCAGTAGTATCGGAGACGGGAACACTGAAGCTTTCTTT; cdr3_aa: CASSIGDGNTEAFF
clone_size: NA; v_call: TRBV7-6; j_call: TRBJ2-5; d_call: TRBD2; cdr3_nt: TGTGCCAGCAGCTCCGGGAGGCAAGAGACCCAGTACTTC; cdr3_aa: CASSSGRQETQYF
clone_size: NA; v_call: TRBV15; j_call: TRBJ1-1; d_call: NA; cdr3_nt: TGTGCCACCTCGTCATGGGGCACTGAAGCTTTCTTT; cdr3_aa: CATSSWGTEAFF
clone_size: once; v_call: TRBV24-1; j_call: TRBJ2-1; d_call: TRBD2; cdr3_nt: TGTGCCACCAGTGATGTTAGCGGGGGGTTGGTTGGTTCCTACAATGAGCAGTTCTTC; cdr3_aa: CATSDVSGGLVGSYNEQFF
clone_size: once; v_call: TRBV4-1; j_call: TRBJ1-2; d_call: NA; cdr3_nt: TGCGCCAGCAGCCAAGATCCCGACAGCGCTATTTATGGCTACACCTTC; cdr3_aa: CASSQDPDSAIYGYTF
clone_size: NA; v_call: TRBV9; j_call: TRBJ1-2; d_call: NA; cdr3_nt: TGTGCCAGCAGCCTGGGTTATGGCTACACCTTC; cdr3_aa: CASSLGYGYTF
clone_size: few; v_call: TRBV6-1; j_call: TRBJ2-2; d_call: TRBD2; cdr3_nt: TGTGCCAGCAGTGGGGGACTAGCGGGGGGGCTCGGGGAGCTGTTTTTT; cdr3_aa: CASSGGLAGGLGELFF
clone_size: many; v_call: TRBV20-1; j_call: TRBJ2-1; d_call: TRBD1; cdr3_nt: TGCAGTGCTACTCGTTCATATCAGGGGGCTTCCTACAATGAGCAGTTCTTC; cdr3_aa: CSATRSYQGASYNEQFF
clone_size: many; v_call: TRBV7-9; j_call: TRBJ1-2; d_call: NA; cdr3_nt: TGTGCCAGCAGCTTACCCAGGGATGACTATGGCTACACCTTC; cdr3_aa: CASSLPRDDYGYTF
clone_size: NA; v_call: TRBV20-1; j_call: TRBJ2-7; d_call: NA; cdr3_nt: TGCAGTGCCCAATGGGGGGCCTACGAGCAGTACTTC; cdr3_aa: CSAQWGAYEQYF
clone_size: few; v_call: TRBV20-1; j_call: TRBJ2-7; d_call: TRBD1; cdr3_nt: TGCAGTGCTAGTGGGTGGACAGGGGGCTACGAGCAGTACTTC; cdr3_aa: CSASGWTGGYEQYF
clone_size: NA; v_call: TRBV25-1; j_call: TRBJ2-5; d_call: NA; cdr3_nt: TGTGCCAGCAGTGAGGAGGGGTTTTGGGAGACCCAGTACTTC; cdr3_aa: CASSEEGFWETQYF
clone_size: NA; v_call: TRBV7-8; j_call: TRBJ1-2; d_call: TRBD1; cdr3_nt: TGTGCCAGCAGCAGATCCGGGACAGGAAACTATGGCTACACCTTC; cdr3_aa: CASSRSGTGNYGYTF
clone_size: many; v_call: TRBV10-2; j_call: TRBJ2-3; d_call: NA; cdr3_nt: TGCGCCAGCAGAAGGCGGGTCCTCCGCACAGATACGCAGTATTTT; cdr3_aa: CASRRRVLRTDTQYF
clone_size: NA; v_call: TRBV25-1; j_call: TRBJ1-5; d_call: NA; cdr3_nt: TGTGCCAGCAGTGAAGGATGGGGGCACCGCAGGGTTGGGACCCAGCATTTT; cdr3_aa: CASSEGWGHRRVGTQHF
clone_size: many; v_call: TRBV7-6; j_call: TRBJ1-3; d_call: NA; cdr3_nt: TGTGCCAGCAGCCATCCGAAGGGGGGCTCTGGAAACACCATATATTTT; cdr3_aa: CASSHPKGGSGNTIYF
clone_size: many; v_call: TRBV14; j_call: TRBJ1-3; d_call: NA; cdr3_nt: TGTGCCAGCAGCCACCCCCCCCACGGTGGAAACACCATATATTTT; cdr3_aa: CASSHPPHGGNTIYF
clone_size: NA; v_call: TRBV5-6; j_call: TRBJ1-6; d_call: NA; cdr3_nt: TGTGCCAGCAGCAAAACCAGGGGTTCCTCCTATAGTTCACCCCTCCACTTT; cdr3_aa: CASSKTRGSSYSSPLHF
clone_size: NA; v_call: TRBV27; j_call: TRBJ2-1; d_call: TRBD1; cdr3_nt: TGTGCCAGCAGTCAGCGACAGGGTTCGTTGAATGAGCAGTTCTTC; cdr3_aa: CASSQRQGSLNEQFF
clone_size: NA; v_call: TRBV27; j_call: TRBJ2-7; d_call: TRBD1; cdr3_nt: TGTGCCAGCAGTTTCAACAGGGGGCCCTACGAGCAGTACTTC; cdr3_aa: CASSFNRGPYEQYF
clone_size: many; v_call: TRBV10-3; j_call: TRBJ2-7; d_call: TRBD2; cdr3_nt: TGTGCCATCGGGCTAGCGGGAGGGCCCGGCGAGCAGTACTTC; cdr3_aa: CAIGLAGGPGEQYF
clone_size: NA; v_call: TRBV12-3/TRBV12-4; j_call: TRBJ2-5; d_call: NA; cdr3_nt: TGTGCCAGCAGTTTATTTGACAGACAAGAGACCCGGTACTTC; cdr3_aa: CASSLFDRQETRYF
clone_size: NA; v_call: TRBV11-1; j_call: TRBJ2-7; d_call: NA; cdr3_nt: TGTGCCAGCAGCTCCATGTACGAGCAGTACTTC; cdr3_aa: CASSSMYEQYF
clone_size: NA; v_call: TRBV2; j_call: TRBJ2-7; d_call: NA; cdr3_nt: TGTGCCAGCAAATTACAGGGCTACGAGCAGTACTTC; cdr3_aa: CASKLQGYEQYF
clone_size: NA; v_call: TRBV9; j_call: TRBJ2-7; d_call: NA; cdr3_nt: TGTGCCAGGCGGGACAACTCCTACGAGCAGTACTTC; cdr3_aa: CARRDNSYEQYF
clone_size: NA; v_call: TRBV19; j_call: TRBJ1-3; d_call: NA; cdr3_nt: TGTGCCAGTGCGGACAGCCACTCTGGAAACACCATATATTTT; cdr3_aa: CASADSHSGNTIYF